The 13 T cell receptor beta chains reported below all come from one sample, sequenced in a study of technical replicates of blood from several donors. Data came from immunoSEQ multiplex PCR; TCRdb stores just in-frame clones and leaves some out. The table has around 90,000 clones, approximately 94% seen once. The sample consisted of T cells isolated from PBMCs. Receptor source: a human donor in good health.

The chain is built from TRBV5-6 and TRBJ1-2; D is unresolved. This CDR3 region has 16 residues. The germline V and J ends were trimmed by 0 bases and 3 bases, with 15 bases remaining between them. The germline CDR1 and CDR2 sequences are SGHDT and YYEEEE. The CDR3 nucleotides are TGTGCCAGCAGCTTGGTTGGTGGAGATCGGGACTATGGCTACACCTTC. Translated: CASSLVGGDRDYGYTF. Variable domain in full (rest from reference TRBV5-6 and TRBJ1-2): DAGVTQSPTHLIKTRGQQVTLRCSPKSGHDTVSWYQQALGQGPQFIFQYYEEEERQRGNFPDRFSGHQFPNYSSELNVNALLLGDSALYLCASSLVGGDRDYGYTFGSGTRLTVV.

The chain is built from TRBV7-9 and TRBJ1-6; possible D gene TRBD1, 6 bases. V was pared by 4 bases and J by 7 bases, with 14 bases between. The CDR3 sequence is 15 residues long. The germline V gene has CDR1 SEHNR and CDR2 FQNEAQ (reference sequence). The CDR3 loop reads CASSSKDRKNSPLHF. Here the CDR3 DNA reads TGTGCCAGCAGCTCCAAAGACAGGAAGAATTCACCCCTCCACTTT.

This sequence joins TRBV27 and TRBJ1-4, with D unclear. The CDR3 consists of 14 residues. Trimming removed 8 bases at V and 0 bases at J, with 10 bases between. Germline lookup yields CDR1 MNHEY and CDR2 SMNVEV (reference sequence). The CDR3 bases are TGTGCCAGCTCCCCTGAGTCAACTAATGAAAAACTGTTTTTT. It codes for CASSPESTNEKLFF.

The chain uses TRBV29-1 and TRBJ2-1; the D is unclear. The CDR3 extends over 16 amino acids. The germline V gene has CDR1 SQVTM and CDR2 ANQGSEA. Trimming removed 1 base from V and 1 base from J, with 14 bases in between. The CDR3 loop is CSVEGRHTGSYNEQFF. The CDR3, as DNA: TGCAGCGTTGAAGGGCGTCATACGGGTTCCTACAATGAGCAGTTCTTC.

V and J are TRBV29-1 and TRBJ2-1; 8 bases agree with TRBD1. With 6 bases clipped from V and 4 bases from J, the junction kept 5 bases outside the gene matches. Germline CDR1 reads SQVTM; CDR2 reads ANQGSEA. The CDR3 length is 13 residues. As DNA, the CDR3 is TGCAGCGTCGGACAGGGTATTTACAATGAGCAGTTCTTC. Its translation is CSVGQGIYNEQFF.

The chain joins TRBV29-1 to TRBJ2-7; 10 bases are shared with TRBD1. Per germline, CDR1 SQVTM and CDR2 ANQGSEA. After removal of 7 bases from V and 3 bases from J, the junction contained 3 bases not matched to a gene. The CDR3 loop spans 12 amino acids. The CDR3 DNA reads as TGCAGCGGCCGGGACAGGGGCTACGAGCAGTACTTC. As protein: CSGRDRGYEQYF.

The chain employs TRBV19 and TRBJ1-2; D may be TRBD1 (5 bases). Germline assignment: CDR1 LNHDA and CDR2 SQIVND (reference sequence). V lost 7 bases, J lost 0 bases, and 12 bases lay in between. This CDR3 contains 14 residues. CDR3 sequence reads: CASTTGEANYGYTF. The CDR3 bases are TGTGCCAGTACAACAGGCGAAGCTAACTATGGCTACACCTTC.

The chain combines TRBV4-1 with TRBJ1-4; D unresolved. The CDR3 has 16 amino acids. The V end lost 1 base, the J end lost 0 bases, and 9 bases lay between the germline ends. Germline-derived CDR1 and CDR2 are MGHRA and YSYEKL. CDR3 sequence reads: CASSQVRETTNEKLFF. The CDR3 coding sequence is TGCGCCAGCAGCCAAGTGAGGGAAACAACTAATGAAAAACTGTTTTTT.

V and J are TRBV14 and TRBJ1-2; 7 bases fit TRBD1. V lost 0 bases, J lost 5 bases, and 3 bases stayed unmatched. The length of the CDR3 is 14 residues. The germline V gene has CDR1 SGHDN and CDR2 FVKESK. The chain's CDR3 is CASSQDPGGYGYTF. The CDR3 bases are TGTGCCAGCAGCCAAGATCCAGGGGGTTATGGCTACACCTTC.

The V and J genes are TRBV5-1 and TRBJ2-1; 8 nucleotides match TRBD2. CDR3 size: 16 residues. Germline V gives CDR1 SGHRS, CDR2 YFSETQ. V was pared by 2 bases and J by 4 bases, with 8 bases of the junction left unmatched. CDR3 sequence reads: CASSFGLAGQYNEQFF. The CDR3 nucleotides are TGCGCCAGCAGCTTTGGTCTAGCGGGTCAGTACAATGAGCAGTTCTTC.

The genes are TRBV5-4 and TRBJ2-3; 7 nucleotides align to TRBD2. The CDR3 spans 14 residues. V was pared by 4 bases and J by 4 bases, with 6 bases of the junction left unmatched. Germline-derived CDR1 and CDR2 are SGHNT and YYREEE (reference sequence). This CDR3 reads CASSMTSSPDTQYF. The CDR3 DNA follows: TGTGCCAGCAGCATGACTAGCTCTCCAGATACGCAGTATTTT.

J is TRBJ2-7 and V is TRBV27; 11 nucleotides agree with TRBD2. From germline, CDR1 is MNHEY and CDR2 SMNVEV (reference sequence). The CDR3 is 15 amino acids. V gave up 6 bases and J gave up 5 bases; unmatched junction bases: 9. CDR3 in amino acids: CASSRLLAGEDEQYF. CDR3 in DNA: TGTGCCAGCAGCCGCCTACTAGCGGGAGAAGACGAGCAGTACTTC.

The CDR3, as DNA: TGTGCCAGTACTAACTCCTACGAGCAGTACTTC. Amino acids: CASTNSYEQYF. This chain links TRBV19 with TRBJ2-7; no clear D gene. Trimming cost V 7 bases and J 0 bases, with 4 bases left between them. Per the germline V gene, CDR1 is LNHDA and CDR2 is SQIVND (reference sequence). This CDR3 region has 11 residues.